The sequence of this T cell receptor (beta chain) was determined in a study of Tregs in tolerant kidney transplant recipients. General observations from the study: This study did not directly address biological reproducibility.

As regards this clone: What it binds is unknown.

Between the trimmed V and J ends, which lost 0 bases and 4 bases, there was a span of 7 bases. Germline assignment: CDR1 SGHDN and CDR2 FVKESK. CDR3 size: 13 residues. TCRdb keeps only in-frame clones here, not all; method: immunoSEQ multiplex PCR. Among some 110,000 clones listed, roughly 92% were seen once. The chain uses TRBV14 and TRBJ2-7; D gene unclear. The specimen was CD4+ T cells from blood. This clonotype was obtained from a human donor in good health. CDR3 sequence (DNA): TGTGCCAGCAGCCAAGAGCTCCGATACGAGCAGTACTTC. Its protein is CASSQELRYEQYF.